These T cell receptor beta chains were read from a single sample in a study of control samples from healthy donors and cancer patients. Here immunoSEQ multiplex PCR was the method, and the copy in TCRdb shows in-frame clones only, minus some. In the table there are about 160,000 clones, about 94% of which are singletons. The sequenced sample was blood. The receptor set was obtained from a woman in her twenties or thirties in good health. The CDR3 runs from the conserved cysteine through the conserved F or W. A D gene is named only where the DNA matches it firmly. The size entry is marked missing in some rows and otherwise reads once, few, many or a size class.

>-|TRBV9|TRBJ2-2|-
CASSLSSGELFF
TGTGCCAGCAGCTTGTCATCGGGGGAGCTGTTTTTT
>-|TRBV24-1|TRBJ2-1|-
CATSDSIRDYNEQFF
TGTGCCACCAGTGACTCGATCCGGGACTACAATGAGCAGTTCTTC
>once|TRBV7-9|TRBJ2-1|TRBD1
CAGQGSLSYNEQFF
TGTGCCGGACAGGGGTCCCTATCCTACAATGAGCAGTTCTTC
>few|TRBV7-9|TRBJ2-1|-
CASSPPTTASSYNEQFF
TGTGCCAGCAGCCCCCCCACGACAGCGAGCTCCTACAATGAGCAGTTCTTC
>-|TRBV12-5|TRBJ2-5|-
CASGLVSETQYF
TGTGCTAGTGGTTTGGTATCCGAGACCCAGTACTTC
>-|TRBV6-1|TRBJ1-1|-
CASSELINTEAFF
TGTGCCAGCAGTGAATTAATAAACACTGAAGCTTTCTTT
>-|TRBV15|TRBJ1-4|TRBD1
CATYSGTGEEKLFF
TGTGCCACCTATAGTGGGACAGGGGAAGAAAAACTGTTTTTT
>-|TRBV19|TRBJ2-1|-
CASSIRNEQFF
TGTGCCAGTAGTATTCGGAATGAGCAGTTCTTC
>-|TRBV9|TRBJ2-3|TRBD2
CASGLAGGGDTQYF
TGTGCCAGCGGACTAGCGGGAGGGGGAGATACGCAGTATTTT
>-|TRBV25-1|TRBJ2-2|-
CASSESRRDTGELFF
TGTGCCAGCAGTGAATCAAGGCGGGACACCGGGGAGCTGTTTTTT
>-|TRBV24-1|TRBJ1-5|-
CATSDLPGANQPQHF
TGTGCCACCAGTGATTTGCCGGGGGCCAATCAGCCCCAGCATTTT
>-|TRBV7-9|TRBJ1-2|TRBD1
CASTGPGQGDGYTF
TGTGCCAGCACCGGACCGGGACAGGGTGATGGCTACACCTTC
>-|TRBV4-1|TRBJ1-4|-
CASSHTVPGEKLFF
TGCGCCAGCAGCCATACCGTCCCGGGAGAAAAACTGTTTTTT
>-|TRBV2|TRBJ2-1|-
CASTIGNYNEQFF
TGTGCCAGCACGATAGGGAATTACAATGAGCAGTTCTTC
>-|TRBV5-1|TRBJ1-3|-
CASRREAGNTIYF
TGCGCCAGCAGGAGGGAGGCCGGAAACACCATATATTTT
>once|TRBV4-2|TRBJ2-5|-
CASSQAGGPGETQYF
TGTGCCAGCAGCCAGGCCGGAGGCCCCGGGGAGACCCAGTACTTC
>-|TRBV5-1|TRBJ2-7|TRBD2
CASSVLAGVINEQYF
TGCGCCAGCAGCGTTCTAGCGGGAGTTATTAACGAGCAGTACTTC
>-|TRBV7-3|TRBJ1-1|-
CASSSGRNTEAFF
TGTGCCAGCAGCTCGGGAAGGAATACTGAAGCTTTCTTT
>-|TRBV9|TRBJ1-6|-
CASSPTPVLDSTISPLHF
TGTGCCAGCAGCCCAACGCCTGTCCTTGACAGCACTATTTCACCCCTCCACTTT
>-|TRBV7-9|TRBJ2-5|-
CASSLAVLEETQYF
TGTGCCAGCAGCTTAGCCGTGTTAGAAGAGACCCAGTACTTC
>-|TRBV11-1|TRBJ2-4|TRBD2
CASSPKGRLAGNIQYF
TGTGCCAGCAGCCCGAAGGGAAGACTAGCGGGAAACATTCAGTACTTC
>once|TRBV5-1|TRBJ1-2|-
CASSFGGAFYGYTF
TGCGCCAGCAGCTTCGGGGGGGCCTTCTATGGCTACACCTTC
>-|TRBV19|TRBJ1-1|-
CASSISPEVKAFF
TGTGCCAGTAGTATTAGCCCCGAAGTGAAAGCTTTCTTT
>-|TRBV7-9|TRBJ2-2|TRBD1
CASSFQGASTGELFF
TGTGCCAGCAGCTTCCAGGGGGCTAGCACCGGGGAGCTGTTTTTT
>once|TRBV4-1|TRBJ2-7|-
CASSPTEVGYEQYF
TGCGCCAGCAGCCCGACGGAGGTGGGCTACGAGCAGTACTTC
>-|TRBV4-2|TRBJ2-3|-
CASTQGGIRTDTQYF
TGTGCCAGCACTCAGGGAGGAATCCGCACAGATACGCAGTATTTT
>-|TRBV2|TRBJ1-6|-
CASSEIGVGDNSPFHF
TGTGCCAGCAGTGAAATAGGCGTAGGGGATAATTCACCCTTCCACTTT
>-|TRBV19|TRBJ1-2|-
CASSIFYGYTF
TGTGCCAGTAGTATCTTCTATGGCTACACCTTC
>many|TRBV6-1|TRBJ2-3|TRBD2
CASSEVGGSTDTQYF
TGTGCCAGCAGTGAAGTCGGGGGGAGCACAGATACGCAGTATTTT
>-|TRBV27|TRBJ2-7|TRBD2
CASSVLAGADEQYF
TGTGCCAGCAGTGTACTAGCGGGAGCTGACGAGCAGTACTTC
>once|TRBV20-1|TRBJ1-1|TRBD1
CSASLGQGGSEAFF
TGCAGTGCTAGTTTGGGACAGGGGGGCTCCGAAGCTTTCTTT
>-|TRBV7-2|TRBJ1-5|-
CASSLGGNSNQPQHF
TGTGCCAGCAGCTTAGGAGGGAATAGCAATCAGCCCCAGCATTTT
>-|TRBV25-1|TRBJ1-1|-
CASTAGYEAFF
TGTGCCAGCACTGCGGGGTACGAAGCTTTCTTT
>-|TRBV10-3|TRBJ2-3|TRBD2
CAISVSKGGTDTQYF
TGTGCCATCAGTGTCTCGAAGGGAGGGACAGATACGCAGTATTTT
>-|TRBV6-5|TRBJ2-1|-
CASSYGNEQFF
TGTGCCAGCAGTTACGGGAATGAGCAGTTCTTC
>-|TRBV9|TRBJ2-1|-
CASSVAPRGYNEQFF
TGTGCCAGCAGCGTAGCTCCCAGGGGTTACAATGAGCAGTTCTTC
>few|TRBV6-1|TRBJ2-5|TRBD2
CASSEEAGGQETQYF
TGTGCCAGCAGTGAGGAAGCGGGAGGGCAAGAGACCCAGTACTTC
>-|TRBV2|TRBJ2-5|TRBD2
CASSELAGVVETQYF
TGTGCCAGCAGTGAACTAGCGGGCGTTGTGGAGACCCAGTACTTC
>once|TRBV19|TRBJ1-1|-
CASSSRSRTEAFF
TGTGCCAGTAGTTCCCGGAGTCGGACTGAAGCTTTCTTT
>-|TRBV7-9|TRBJ2-5|-
CASSLVRTPPGETQYF
TGTGCCAGCAGCTTGGTCAGAACACCCCCCGGGGAGACCCAGTACTTC
>-|TRBV5-1|TRBJ2-2|TRBD2
CASSPGLGRLGGELFF
TGCGCCAGCAGCCCGGGACTAGGAAGGTTAGGCGGGGAGCTGTTTTTT
>-|TRBV7-2|TRBJ2-4|-
CASSRGGTGNNIQYF
TGTGCCAGCAGCCGGGGGGGGACAGGGAATAACATTCAGTACTTC
>-|TRBV7-8|TRBJ1-5|-
CASSLASYQPQHF
TGTGCCAGCAGCTTGGCATCTTATCAGCCCCAGCATTTT
>once|TRBV9|TRBJ2-5|TRBD2
CASSPGLAEETQYF
TGTGCCAGTTCCCCGGGACTAGCGGAAGAGACCCAGTACTTC
>few|TRBV7-9|TRBJ1-5|TRBD1
CASSSIMGDRSSSNQPQHF
TGTGCCAGCAGCTCAATCATGGGGGACAGATCAAGTAGCAATCAGCCCCAGCATTTT
>-|TRBV19|TRBJ2-7|-
CASSIRAWGYEQYF
TGTGCCAGTAGTATCAGGGCGTGGGGGTACGAGCAGTACTTC
>-|TRBV7-2|TRBJ2-7|TRBD2
CASSLVAWTSGTTYEQYF
TGTGCCAGCAGCTTAGTGGCCTGGACTAGCGGGACGACCTACGAGCAGTACTTC
>-|TRBV2|TRBJ1-5|-
CARGGAAPGEPQHF
TGTGCCAGGGGGGGGGCAGCCCCAGGAGAACCCCAGCATTTT
>-|TRBV6-5|TRBJ1-5|TRBD1
CASGQGRNQPQHF
TGTGCCAGCGGACAGGGTCGCAATCAGCCCCAGCATTTT
>-|TRBV27|TRBJ1-5|-
CASRPDQVWGGNQPQHF
TGTGCCAGCAGACCCGACCAAGTGTGGGGGGGCAATCAGCCCCAGCATTTT
>-|TRBV28|TRBJ2-1|TRBD2
CASSSGTSGLYNEQFF
TGTGCCAGCAGTTCGGGGACTAGCGGGCTTTACAATGAGCAGTTCTTC
>-|TRBV29-1|TRBJ2-7|TRBD1
CSATGSGYEQYF
TGCAGCGCGACAGGGTCGGGGTACGAGCAGTACTTC
>-|TRBV5-6|TRBJ2-1|TRBD2
CASSAPGLAGTEQFF
TGTGCCAGCAGCGCCCCGGGACTAGCGGGAACTGAGCAGTTCTTC
>-|TRBV6-5|TRBJ2-5|-
CATRSGAFNQETQYF
TGTGCCACCAGGTCGGGGGCGTTCAACCAAGAGACCCAGTACTTC
>-|TRBV21-1|TRBJ2-5|-
CASSKEGRENQETQYF
TGTGCCAGCAGCAAAGAGGGCAGGGAGAACCAAGAGACCCAGTACTTC